The 12 T cell receptor beta chains presented below share a single source sample, sequenced in a study of blood T cell repertoires in COVID-19. Clones were read by immunoSEQ multiplex PCR, and TCRdb kept only the in-frame ones, dropping some. This sample carries about 280,000 clones, roughly 86% of them seen once, and the ten largest clones take 1.9%. Sample: PBMCs or T cells enriched from blood (not recorded which). Receptor source: a woman in her fifties or sixties who had recovered from COVID-19.

This clone was observed a single time. This chain links TRBV3-1 (or the pseudogene TRBV3-2) with TRBJ2-3, with a tentative D call TRBD2 (5 bases). Trimming removed 1 base from V and 2 bases from J, with 7 bases in between. Germline loops: CDR1 LGHDT, CDR2 YNNKEL (reference sequence). The CDR3 runs to 14 residues. For the CDR3, the DNA is TGTGCCAGCAGCCAAGCTAGCATCACAGATACGCAGTATTTT. As protein: CASSQASITDTQYF.

The chain couples TRBV11-3 to TRBJ2-1; TRBD2 matches 9 bases. The germline CDR1 and CDR2 sequences are SGHNT and YENEEA. This CDR3 spans 16 amino acids. V trimming: 2 bases; J trimming: 7 bases; junction bases outside the gene matches: 9. This chain's CDR3 is CASSLSTSGLKNEQFF. DNA of the CDR3: TGTGCCAGCAGCTTAAGCACTAGCGGGCTAAAGAATGAGCAGTTCTTC.

The chain uses TRBV7-9 and TRBJ2-5, with 8 nucleotides matching TRBD2. CDR1 and CDR2 (germline): SEHNR, FQNEAQ (reference sequence). With 5 bases clipped from V and 2 bases from J, the junction kept 10 bases outside the gene matches. CDR3 length equals 16 residues. The DNA for the CDR3 is TGTGCCAGCAGCCAACTGAGCGGGGGTATACAAGAGACCCAGTACTTC. It translates to CASSQLSGGIQETQYF.

The chain is built from TRBV2 and TRBJ1-6; possible D gene TRBD1, 5 bases. The germline gives CDR1 SNHLY, CDR2 FYNNEI. Trimming pared 4 bases from V and 10 bases from J, leaving 14 bases between. This CDR3 comprises 14 residues. CDR3 residues: CASSVKGMGSPLHF. The CDR3 DNA follows: TGTGCCAGCAGTGTGAAGGGGATGGGATCACCCCTCCACTTT. Variable domain in full (rest from reference TRBV2 and TRBJ1-6): EPEVTQTPSHQVTQMGQEVILRCVPISNHLYFYWYRQILGQKVEFLVSFYNNEISEKSEIFDDQFSVERPDGSNFTLKIRSTKLEDSAMYFCASSVKGMGSPLHFGNGTRLTVT.

The V gene is TRBV5-1, the J gene TRBJ2-1; 7 nucleotides line up with TRBD2. Germline CDR1 SGHRS, CDR2 YFSETQ. The ends lost 3 bases at V and 4 bases at J; junction bases unmatched: 7. The CDR3 is made up of 15 amino acids. The CDR3 nucleotides are TGCGCCAGCAGCTGGACTAGTGTGGAGTACAATGAGCAGTTCTTC. It encodes CASSWTSVEYNEQFF.

The chain combines TRBV28 with TRBJ2-7, with D hard to call. The germline gives CDR1 MDHEN, CDR2 SYDVKM. The CDR3 runs to 18 residues. V lost 6 bases and J lost 1, with 25 bases in between. The CDR3: CASSQEKLKNSRSYEQYF. The CDR3, as DNA: TGTGCCAGCAGCCAAGAAAAATTAAAGAATAGTAGATCCTACGAGCAGTACTTC. Full variable domain (rest looked up from reference TRBV28 and TRBJ2-7): DVKVTQSSRYLVKRTGEKVFLECVQDMDHENMFWYRQDPGLGLRLIYFSYDVKMKEKGDIPEGYSVSREKKERFSLILESASTNQTSMYLCASSQEKLKNSRSYEQYFGPGTRLTVT.

This rearrangement joins TRBV6-5 to TRBJ2-1; TRBD2 aligns across 12 bases. Germline CDR1 is MNHEY and CDR2 is SVGAGI. V lost 5 bases and J lost 7; bases outside the gene matches: 6. The CDR3 totals 15 residues. The CDR3 region has the DNA TGTGCCAGCAGTACACGACTAGCGGGGGTTAATGAGCAGTTCTTC. Encoded protein: CASSTRLAGVNEQFF.

The V and J genes are TRBV7-2 and TRBJ2-1, with 8 bases identical to TRBD1. CDR1 and CDR2 (germline): SGHTA, FQGNSA. V was pared by 4 bases and J by 7 bases, with 9 bases of the junction left unmatched. The CDR3 spans 15 residues. The CDR3 loop is CASSSQTGVGNEQFF. CDR3 DNA: TGTGCCAGCAGCTCACAGACAGGGGTGGGGAATGAGCAGTTCTTC.

This chain links TRBV11-3 with TRBJ1-6; D unresolved. Germline V CDR1 and CDR2: SGHNT, YENEEA. Trimming took 3 bases from V and 10 from J, leaving 13 bases between them. The CDR3 covers 14 residues. CDR3 sequence: CASSFPSGSSPLHF. The CDR3 DNA reads TGTGCCAGCAGCTTCCCATCAGGATCCTCACCCCTCCACTTT.

This clone was seen only once. The chain joins TRBV6-1 to TRBJ1-3; D is undetermined. Germline CDR1 reads MNHNS; CDR2 reads SASEGT. Deletions cut 2 bases from V and 4 bases from J, with 6 bases between. This CDR3 region has 13 residues. The CDR3 protein is CASSEIPGNTIYF. CDR3 DNA sequence: TGTGCCAGCAGTGAAATCCCGGGAAACACCATATATTTT.

The chain employs TRBV24-1 and TRBJ2-5, with D maybe TRBD1 (7 bases). Deletions cut 0 bases from V and 2 bases from J, with 12 bases between. CDR3 length equals 16 residues. Per the germline V gene, CDR1 is KGHDR and CDR2 is SFDVKD. CDR3 amino acids: CATSDLQGGIQETQYF. In DNA form, the CDR3 reads TGTGCCACCAGTGATTTGCAGGGGGGAATTCAAGAGACCCAGTACTTC.

The V call is TRBV28, the J call TRBJ1-2; D gene ambiguous. Trimming removed 4 bases from V and 4 bases from J, with 31 bases in between. CDR3 length equals 20 residues. Germline V CDR1 and CDR2: MDHEN, SYDVKM. The CDR3: CASSWSFEAETKYKTYGYTF. In DNA, the CDR3 is TGTGCCAGCAGTTGGAGCTTTGAGGCGGAAACGAAATATAAAACCTATGGCTACACCTTC.